A single T cell receptor (beta chain) is shown here with its context. The antigen is undetermined. The sample belongs to a study of Ad26.COV2.S vaccination and SARS-CoV-2 variants. Study results and caveats: People given the vaccine had a wider spike-specific TCR breadth than placebo recipients did.

Clones were read by immunoSEQ multiplex PCR, and TCRdb kept only the in-frame ones, dropping some. The data hold 350,000 to 450,000 clones, with approximately 84% observed a single time. The sample's treatment: roughly 20 received Ad26.COV2.S at low or high dose, single or two shots; 5 received placebo; per-sample allocation not given. Samples were taken on day 63 after the first vaccine or placebo injection. With 3 bases removed from V and 4 bases from J, the gap between germline ends came to 13 bases. The germline gives CDR1 SNHLY, CDR2 FYNNEI. The CDR3 is 14 amino acids. The sample in question was peripheral blood, obtained in a trial of Ad26.COV2.S vaccine versus placebo. This chain joins TRBV2 and TRBJ2-7; no firm D call. The TCR originated in a person aged 18-65 years who received the Ad26.COV2.S COVID-19 vaccine or a placebo. DNA for the CDR3: TGTGCCAGCAGTGACCCCCTAAACCCTTACGAGCAGTACTTC. It is translated as CASSDPLNPYEQYF. Filled out from reference TRBV2 and TRBJ2-7, the complete variable domain reads EPEVTQTPSHQVTQMGQEVILRCVPISNHLYFYWYRQILGQKVEFLVSFYNNEISEKSEIFDDQFSVERPDGSNFTLKIRSTKLEDSAMYFCASSDPLNPYEQYFGPGTRLTVT.